The 26 T cell receptor beta chains below all came from one sample that was sequenced in a study of T cells in pancreatic ductal adenocarcinoma. Generated by immunoSEQ multiplex PCR, the TCRdb table keeps only in-frame clones and is missing some. The table shows more than 15,000 clones, with more than 70% occurring only once. Surgery without prior neoadjuvant therapy was the treatment of the selected pancreatic ductal adenocarcinoma patients. The sequencing input was PBMCs. Receptor source: a human donor with pancreatic ductal adenocarcinoma.

This clone was detected only a few times. The V call is TRBV2, the J call TRBJ2-7; D gene unclear. The CDR3 loop spans 12 amino acids. Germline V gives CDR1 SNHLY, CDR2 FYNNEI. The V end lost 4 bases, the J end lost 2 bases, and 6 bases lay between the germline ends. The CDR3 reads CASSATPYEQYF. CDR3 DNA: TGTGCCAGCAGTGCGACTCCCTACGAGCAGTACTTC. Complete variable domain (other parts from reference TRBV2 and TRBJ2-7): EPEVTQTPSHQVTQMGQEVILRCVPISNHLYFYWYRQILGQKVEFLVSFYNNEISEKSEIFDDQFSVERPDGSNFTLKIRSTKLEDSAMYFCASSATPYEQYFGPGTRLTVT.

The rearrangement joins TRBV7-3 to TRBJ2-2; D may be TRBD1 (6 bases). The ends were cut back, 3 bases at V and 2 bases at J, with 10 bases in the middle. The CDR3 runs 15 residues. Germline V gives CDR1 SGHTA, CDR2 FQGTGA. The CDR3 nucleotides are TGTGCCAGCAGCTTGAACAGGGACAACACCGGGGAGCTGTTTTTT. As protein: CASSLNRDNTGELFF.

The genes are TRBV5-4 and TRBJ1-1; TRBD1 might be the D (6 bases). V lost 5 bases to trimming and J lost 7 bases, with 12 bases between them. The CDR3 is 12 residues long. CDR1 and CDR2 from the germline V gene are SGHNT and YYREEE (reference sequence). The CDR3 here is CASSSQGIEAFF. The CDR3, as DNA: TGTGCCAGCAGTTCCCAGGGGATTGAAGCTTTCTTT.

The rearrangement joins TRBV5-5 to TRBJ1-5, with a weak D call TRBD1 (6 bases). V was pared by 1 base and J by 5 bases, with 7 bases between. The length of the CDR3 is 13 residues. Germline CDR1 is SGHKS and CDR2 is YYEKEE (reference sequence). The CDR3 nucleotides are TGTGCCAGCAGCTTGTCAGGGGATCAGCCCCAGCATTTT. Translating it yields CASSLSGDQPQHF.

The chain employs TRBV4-1 and TRBJ2-2; 13 positions match TRBD2. Germline assignment: CDR1 MGHRA and CDR2 YSYEKL. The CDR3 has 19 residues. Trimming removed 3 bases from V and 4 bases from J; junction bases left unmatched: 11. The CDR3 region has the DNA TGCGCCAGCAGCCAGATGAAACTAGCGGGGGGGCCGGGCACCGGGGAGCTGTTTTTT. It yields the protein CASSQMKLAGGPGTGELFF.

The chain employs TRBV19 and TRBJ2-2; possible D gene TRBD2, 5 bases. CDR1 is LNHDA, CDR2 SQIVND, per germline (reference sequence). This CDR3 is 16 amino acids long. Trimming removed 1 base at V and 3 bases at J, with 12 bases between. The CDR3 sequence is CASSIGRDVDTGELFF. The CDR3 DNA reads TGTGCCAGTAGTATAGGTCGGGATGTGGACACCGGGGAGCTGTTTTTT.

The chain joins TRBV15 to TRBJ1-6, with a possible D match to TRBD1 (5 bases). Trimming removed 1 base at V and 0 bases at J, with 13 bases between. CDR3 size: 18 residues. Per the germline V gene, CDR1 is LNHNV and CDR2 is YYDKDF (reference sequence). The CDR3 here is CATSRVIGGSSYNSPLHF. The CDR3 DNA follows: TGTGCCACCAGCAGAGTCATCGGGGGGAGCTCCTATAATTCACCCCTCCACTTT.

J is TRBJ2-1 and V is TRBV19; perhaps TRBD1 as D (5 bases). Germline CDR1 and CDR2: LNHDA and SQIVND (reference sequence). CDR3 length: 14 residues. Between the trimmed V and J ends, which lost 5 bases and 3 bases, there was a span of 11 bases. CDR3 in amino acids: CASSQGMIYNEQFF. The CDR3 DNA follows: TGTGCCAGTAGTCAGGGAATGATCTACAATGAGCAGTTCTTC.

The chain has TRBV7-2 and TRBJ2-1; tentatively, D is TRBD1 (6 bases). V was trimmed by 1 base and J by 4 bases, leaving 11 bases between them. CDR3 length: 15 amino acids. CDR1 and CDR2 from the germline V gene are SGHTA and FQGNSA. The CDR3 reads CASSLEGTPYNEQFF. CDR3 sequence (DNA): TGTGCCAGCAGCTTAGAGGGGACACCGTACAATGAGCAGTTCTTC.

The CDR3 nucleotides are TGCGCCAGCAGCCCCACGGACAGTGCCTACGAGCAGTACTTC. This translates into CASSPTDSAYEQYF. The chain employs TRBV4-3 and TRBJ2-7, with D possibly TRBD1 on 6 matching bases. CDR3 length: 14 amino acids. Germline-derived CDR1 and CDR2 are LGHNA and YSLEER. Trimming shortened V by 4 bases and J by 2 bases, and 12 bases separated the two germline ends.

This chain links TRBV5-6 with TRBJ1-2; 8 positions match TRBD1. V lost 0 bases and J lost 6; bases outside the gene matches: 7. From germline, CDR1 is SGHDT and CDR2 YYEEEE. This CDR3 has 15 residues. This chain's CDR3 is CASSLEAGGIDGYTF. CDR3 DNA sequence: TGTGCCAGCAGCTTGGAGGCAGGGGGCATTGATGGCTACACCTTC.

The chain recombines TRBV9 with TRBJ2-3, with unresolved D. The germline V gene has CDR1 SGDLS and CDR2 YYNGEE. Trimming left V 2 bases short and J 1 base short, with 8 bases between. The CDR3 has 14 amino acids. In DNA, the CDR3 is TGTGCCAGCAGCGTTATAATAGGCACAGATACGCAGTATTTT. Translating it yields CASSVIIGTDTQYF.

The CDR3 region is CASSPSRISPLHF. As DNA, the CDR3 is TGTGCCAGCAGTCCTTCGAGGATTTCACCCCTCCACTTT. The chain recombines TRBV7-2 with TRBJ1-6; unclear D gene. Germline CDR1 and CDR2: SGHTA and FQGNSA. The CDR3 is 13 residues long. With 6 bases removed from V and 9 bases from J, the gap between germline ends came to 12 bases. Drawing the rest from reference TRBV7-2 and TRBJ1-6, the complete variable domain is GAGVSQSPSNKVTEKGKDVELRCDPISGHTALYWYRQSLGQGLEFLIYFQGNSAPDKSGLPSDRFSAERTGGSVSTLTIQRTQQEDSAVYLCASSPSRISPLHFGNGTRLTVT.

The J gene is TRBJ2-1, the V gene TRBV28; 8 bases map to TRBD2. Trimming removed 6 bases from V and 7 bases from J; junction bases left unmatched: 5. This CDR3 comprises 13 residues. Germline values: CDR1 MDHEN, CDR2 SYDVKM. CDR3 nucleotides: TGTGCCAGCAGGCCGGGACTAGTGAATGAGCAGTTCTTC. As protein: CASRPGLVNEQFF. Full variable domain (outside the CDR3, taken from reference TRBV28 and TRBJ2-1): DVKVTQSSRYLVKRTGEKVFLECVQDMDHENMFWYRQDPGLGLRLIYFSYDVKMKEKGDIPEGYSVSREKKERFSLILESASTNQTSMYLCASRPGLVNEQFFGPGTRLTVL.

V usage is TRBV10-3 and J usage is TRBJ1-2; 8 nucleotides agree with TRBD1. From germline, CDR1 is ENHRY and CDR2 SYGVKD. V lost 4 bases, J lost 6 bases, and 4 bases stayed unmatched. This CDR3 has 13 amino acids. CDR3 in amino acids: CAISGTGKDGYTF. CDR3 nucleotides: TGTGCCATCAGTGGGACAGGGAAAGATGGCTACACCTTC.

V and J are TRBV19 and TRBJ1-5; 7 nucleotides match TRBD1. Germline CDR1 reads LNHDA; CDR2 reads SQIVND (reference sequence). J was trimmed by 5 bases and V by 6 bases; bases with no gene match: 7. The CDR3 runs 14 residues. DNA of the CDR3: TGTGCCAGTAGGGAGGGGGCGCCGGATCAGCCCCAGCATTTT. As protein: CASREGAPDQPQHF.

V gene TRBV2 combines with J gene TRBJ1-1; TRBD1 might be the D (5 bases). V lost 2 bases, J lost 9 bases, and 16 bases lay in between. Germline V gene lookup returns CDR1 SNHLY and CDR2 FYNNEI. This CDR3 is built from 14 residues. The CDR3 sequence is CASSETTGLDKAFF. The CDR3 DNA reads as TGTGCCAGCAGTGAAACGACGGGACTTGACAAAGCTTTCTTT.

In nucleotides, the CDR3 is TGCGCCAGCAGCTTAGCCGGGGGGGCCGAAGAGACCCAGTACTTC. Encoded protein: CASSLAGGAEETQYF. This sequence joins TRBV5-1 and TRBJ2-5, with 8 positions matching TRBD2. Losses at the gene ends were 2 bases for V and 3 bases for J; bases not matched to a gene: 6. The CDR3 is 15 residues long. Germline CDR1 reads SGHRS; CDR2 reads YFSETQ.

The chain recombines TRBV10-3 with TRBJ1-3; possibly TRBD1 for D (6 bases). From germline, CDR1 is ENHRY and CDR2 SYGVKD. This CDR3 has 11 amino acids. The V and J ends lost 10 bases and 9 bases respectively, with 13 bases between them. CDR3 coding DNA: TGTGCCACTCGACAGGAAACCACCATATATTTT. It specifies CATRQETTIYF.

The CDR3 reads CASSPHRTANYGYTF. The CDR3 nucleotides are TGTGCCAGCAGCCCCCACCGGACAGCCAACTATGGCTACACCTTC. The chain couples TRBV5-4 to TRBJ1-2; D is possibly TRBD1 (6 bases). Germline values: CDR1 SGHNT, CDR2 YYREEE (reference sequence). Trimming removed 4 bases at V and 2 bases at J, with 15 bases between. This CDR3 comprises 15 residues.

This clone has more than one count but fewer than ten. The CDR3 spells CASSYSPSYEQYF. Written as DNA, the CDR3 is TGTGCCAGCAGTTATAGTCCCTCCTACGAGCAGTACTTC. The chain uses TRBV6-5 and TRBJ2-7; no clear D. The CDR3 is 13 residues long. The V gene lost 3 bases and the J gene lost 0 bases, with 6 bases spanning the gap. Germline V gene sequence: CDR1 MNHEY, CDR2 SVGAGI.

The chain links TRBV28 to TRBJ2-7, with TRBD1 matching over 8 bases. This CDR3 comprises 14 residues. The germline V gene has CDR1 MDHEN and CDR2 SYDVKM. The V and J ends lost 3 bases and 3 bases, in that order; junction bases with no gene match: 4. CDR3 residues: CASSLGTGNYEQYF. CDR3 sequence (DNA): TGTGCCAGCAGTTTGGGGACAGGAAACTACGAGCAGTACTTC.

V gene TRBV5-6 combines with J gene TRBJ2-7; TRBD1 is a possible D gene (6 bases). Between the trimmed V and J ends, which lost 0 bases and 4 bases, there was a span of 11 bases. The CDR3 consists of 14 residues. CDR1 and CDR2 (germline): SGHDT, YYEEEE. The CDR3 bases are TGTGCCAGCAGCTTGGTAGGGGGTGGGTACGAGCAGTACTTC. As protein: CASSLVGGGYEQYF.

The genes are TRBV2 and TRBJ1-3; unclear D gene. CDR3 length: 18 amino acids. Deletions cut 5 bases from V and 0 bases from J, with 20 bases between. The germline V gene has CDR1 SNHLY and CDR2 FYNNEI. CDR3 coding DNA: TGTGCCAGCAGTCCTAGGGAGTTGGCGGAGATCTCTGGAAACACCATATATTTT. This gives the protein CASSPRELAEISGNTIYF.

The genes are TRBV5-1 and TRBJ2-7; TRBD1 matches at 10 bases. With 4 bases clipped from V and 4 bases from J, the junction kept 8 bases outside the gene matches. This CDR3 has 15 residues. The germline CDR1 and CDR2 sequences are SGHRS and YFSETQ. The CDR3 reads CASSQGQGTQYEQYF. The CDR3 DNA reads TGCGCCAGCAGCCAGGGACAGGGGACACAATACGAGCAGTACTTC. The whole variable domain, filled in from reference TRBV5-1 and TRBJ2-7, reads KAGVTQTPRYLIKTRGQQVTLSCSPISGHRSVSWYQQTPGQGLQFLFEYFSETQRNKGNFPGRFSGRQFSNSRSEMNVSTLELGDSALYLCASSQGQGTQYEQYFGPGTRLTVT.

The V and J genes are TRBV2 and TRBJ1-2, with a tentative D call TRBD1 (6 bases). The CDR3 consists of 16 residues. Between the trimmed V and J ends, which lost 4 bases and 1 base, there was a span of 16 bases. CDR1 is SNHLY, CDR2 FYNNEI, per germline. Here the CDR3 reads CASSAFGDNLNYGYTF. CDR3 nucleotides: TGTGCCAGCAGTGCGTTCGGGGACAACCTTAACTATGGCTACACCTTC.